Shown below are 9 T cell receptor beta chains from a single sample sequenced in a study of cytomegalovirus exposure and HLA in healthy donors. The primer mix had 60 Vbeta and 13 Jbeta primers. Profiled with immunoSEQ multiplex PCR; TCRdb holds only in-frame clones, not every one. Among about 100,000 clones listed, 80% to 90% were seen once. The specimen was PBMCs. The source of these receptors is a woman between 18 and 30 years old in good health and CMV-seronegative.

The chain uses TRBV7-9 and TRBJ2-7; maybe TRBD1 (5 bases). Germline CDR1 SEHNR, CDR2 FQNEAQ (reference sequence). Trimming shortened V by 0 bases and J by 2 bases, and 8 bases separated the two germline ends. This CDR3 region has 14 residues. CDR3 nucleotide sequence: TGTGCCAGCAGCTTAGCGACAGCTACCTACGAGCAGTACTTC. Its protein product is CASSLATATYEQYF.

This clone was seen once. This chain links TRBV7-8 with TRBJ2-5; 11 bases line up with TRBD2. V was pared by 8 bases and J by 3 bases, with 20 bases of the junction left unmatched. The V gene's germline CDR1 is SGHVS and CDR2 FQNEAQ. The CDR3 loop spans 19 amino acids. The CDR3 sequence is CASARAAGLAVRVKETQYF. In DNA, the CDR3 is TGTGCCAGCGCTAGGGCTGCGGGACTAGCGGTGAGAGTCAAAGAGACCCAGTACTTC.

The gene calls are TRBV18 and TRBJ2-4; TRBD1 aligns across 7 bases. CDR1 and CDR2 (germline): KGHSH, LQKENI. V dropped 2 bases and J dropped 9; count of bases not matched to a gene: 4. This CDR3 contains 13 residues. CDR3 bases: TGTGCCAGCTCACCAGGGGGACAGACCATTCAGTACTTC. Protein: CASSPGGQTIQYF. Variable domain in full (rest from reference TRBV18 and TRBJ2-4): NAGVMQNPRHLVRRRGQEARLRCSPMKGHSHVYWYRQLPEEGLKFMVYLQKENIIDESGMPKERFSAEFPKEGPSILRIQQVVRGDSAAYFCASSPGGQTIQYFGAGTRLSVL.

The V gene is TRBV30, the J gene TRBJ2-1; D may be TRBD1 (6 bases). The V and J ends lost 5 bases and 7 bases respectively, with 18 bases between them. Germline V CDR1 and CDR2: GTSNPN, SVGIG (reference sequence). This CDR3 is 14 amino acids long. The CDR3 DNA follows: TGTGCCTGGGACAGGAATTTACCCTCTAATGAGCAGTTCTTC. Amino acids: CAWDRNLPSNEQFF.

This clone has only one observation. The chain has TRBV6-1 and TRBJ2-3; D possibly corresponds to TRBD2 (5 bases). Deletions cut 11 bases from V and 0 bases from J, with 15 bases between. Germline V gene data show CDR1 as MNHNS and CDR2 as SASEGT. The CDR3 spans 14 residues. CDR3 sequence (DNA): TGTGCCCACGCCCCGCGGGCTAGCACAGATACGCAGTATTTT. Translation gives CAHAPRASTDTQYF.

The J gene is TRBJ2-7, the V gene TRBV29-1; 8 nucleotides match TRBD2. The V and J ends lost 7 bases and 4 bases, in that order; junction bases with no gene match: 6. The CDR3 has 12 amino acids. CDR1 and CDR2 (germline): SQVTM, ANQGSEA. The CDR3 nucleotides read TGCAGCGCCGGGACTAGTATTTACGAGCAGTACTTC. Amino acids: CSAGTSIYEQYF.

The chain is built from TRBV18 and TRBJ2-6; TRBD1 might be the D (5 bases). Trimming shortened V by 0 bases and J by 0 bases, and 9 bases separated the two germline ends. Germline-derived CDR1 and CDR2 are KGHSH and LQKENI. The CDR3 extends over 17 amino acids. CDR3 nucleotides: TGTGCCAGCTCACCACCGAAGGGGAACTCTGGGGCCAACGTCCTGACTTTC. Translation: CASSPPKGNSGANVLTF.

The rearrangement links TRBV4-3 to TRBJ2-5, with D hard to call. The germline V and J ends were trimmed by 0 bases and 6 bases, with 8 bases remaining between them. This CDR3 spans 13 amino acids. Germline assignment: CDR1 LGHNA and CDR2 YSLEER. The CDR3 coding sequence is TGCGCCAGCAGCCAAGATTATGCGAAGACCCAGTACTTC. Residues: CASSQDYAKTQYF.

V gene TRBV9 combines with J gene TRBJ2-7, with 14 bases aligning to TRBD2. The J segment lost 9 bases and the V segment lost 2 bases, leaving 10 bases of the junction unmatched. From germline, CDR1 is SGDLS and CDR2 YYNGEE. This CDR3 has 16 residues. The CDR3 reads CASSVRLTSGRAGQYF. The DNA for the CDR3 is TGTGCCAGCAGCGTGCGCCTGACTAGCGGGAGGGCCGGGCAGTACTTC.